The 7 T cell receptor beta chains presented below share a single source sample, sequenced in a study of shared clonotypes between healthy human individuals. The table came from immunoSEQ multiplex PCR; TCRdb's copy has only in-frame clones and leaves some out. Altogether some 2,100,000 clones are present, 95% being singletons, with the ten largest covering over 0.1%. Sample: naive CD4+ T cells sorted from blood. As for subset: CD45RA+ positively selected. The receptor set was obtained from a man aged 18 to 35 in good health.

The chain carries TRBV9 and TRBJ1-4; D unresolved. Trimming took off 0 bases at V and 3 bases at J, with 15 bases between the two ends. The CDR3 sequence is 17 residues long. CDR1 and CDR2 (germline): SGDLS, YYNGEE. The CDR3 DNA reads TGTGCCAGCAGCGTAGCTACGAGTGTGGGCCCTAATGAAAAACTGTTTTTT. It codes for CASSVATSVGPNEKLFF.

V gene TRBV6-6 combines with J gene TRBJ2-1; the D gene is possibly TRBD2 (5 bases). V was shortened by 0 bases and J by 0 bases, with 6 bases between the two germline ends. The germline gives CDR1 MNHNY, CDR2 SVGAGI (reference sequence). The CDR3 length is 15 residues. CDR3 protein: CASSYSTSSYNEQFF. The CDR3 nucleotides are TGTGCCAGCAGTTACTCCACTAGCTCCTACAATGAGCAGTTCTTC.

The rearrangement uses TRBV7-6 and TRBJ2-5; 7 bases are a match to TRBD1. Germline CDR1 reads SGHVS; CDR2 reads FNYEAQ. After removal of 4 bases from V and 4 bases from J, the junction contained 6 bases not matched to a gene. This CDR3 contains 14 residues. In DNA form, the CDR3 reads TGTGCCAGCAGCTCGGGGACAGTTCGAGAGACCCAGTACTTC. Residues: CASSSGTVRETQYF.

This clone was detected once. The chain carries TRBV5-4 and TRBJ2-7, with TRBD2 identical over 7 bases. The V segment lost 0 bases and the J segment 3 bases; nucleotides outside the gene matches: 9. CDR1 and CDR2 (germline): SGHNT, YYREEE (reference sequence). The CDR3 runs 16 residues. The CDR3 DNA is TGTGCCAGCAGCTTGGTTTCCGGGACTATCGTCTACGAGCAGTACTTC. Translating it yields CASSLVSGTIVYEQYF. Full variable domain (outside the CDR3, taken from reference TRBV5-4 and TRBJ2-7): ETGVTQSPTHLIKTRGQQVTLRCSSQSGHNTVSWYQQALGQGPQFIFQYYREEENGRGNFPPRFSGLQFPNYSSELNVNALELDDSALYLCASSLVSGTIVYEQYFGPGTRLTVT.

The chain carries TRBV7-8 and TRBJ2-2; possible D gene TRBD2, 6 bases. V dropped 3 bases and J dropped 6 bases, with 14 bases sitting between them. The CDR3 consists of 15 residues. The germline V gene has CDR1 SGHVS and CDR2 FQNEAQ. The CDR3 loop reads CASSFSGREAGELFF. The CDR3 DNA is TGTGCCAGCAGCTTCTCGGGCAGGGAGGCCGGGGAGCTGTTTTTT.

Of note for this clone: This CDR3 is also generated by other DNA sequences in the sample. The rearrangement uses TRBV18 and TRBJ2-7; D unclear. V was pared by 3 bases and J by 2 bases, with 8 bases between. Germline loops: CDR1 KGHSH, CDR2 LQKENI. The CDR3 consists of 13 residues. In nucleotides, the CDR3 is TGTGCCAGCTCACCGGTTAGTACCTACGAGCAGTACTTC. Protein sequence: CASSPVSTYEQYF.

The rearrangement uses TRBV11-1 and TRBJ2-5; 7 nucleotides agree with TRBD1. The CDR3 has 16 residues. Germline loops: CDR1 SGHAT, CDR2 FQDESV (reference sequence). With 1 base clipped from V and 7 bases from J, the junction kept 12 bases outside the gene matches. The DNA for the CDR3 is TGTGCCAGCAGCTTAGATCACGGGACAGCCATGGGGACCCAGTACTTC. Its protein product is CASSLDHGTAMGTQYF.